Listed below are T cell receptor beta chains from one sample, sequenced in a study of cytomegalovirus exposure and HLA in healthy donors. This table comes from immunoSEQ multiplex PCR, and its TCRdb copy is limited to in-frame clones, with some not included. The repertoire holds tens of thousands of clones, with 85% to 90% as singletons. The sequenced material came from PBMCs. The receptors stem from a boy aged 5-17 years in good health and CMV-seronegative. The CDR3 runs from the conserved cysteine through the conserved F or W. D genes are given only for firm matches. Size tells how often a clone was seen (once, few, many) or the class of an expanded clone, and some rows leave it out.

-	TRBJ2-7	-	TRBV28	TGTGCCAGCAGGGCACCAAGGACAGTATCCTACGAGCAGTACTTC	CASRAPRTVSYEQYF
-	TRBJ2-7	TRBD2	TRBV18	TGTGCCAGCTCACCACCGGGAGGGACCTACGAGCAGTACTTC	CASSPPGGTYEQYF
-	TRBJ2-5	-	TRBV4-2	TGTGCCAGCAGCTCATCACGGACGAGGGACCAAGAGACCCAGTACTTC	CASSSSRTRDQETQYF
-	TRBJ1-6	TRBD1	TRBV19	TGTGCCAGTAGTCCGGACAGGGGCCTTTCTTCACCCCTCCACTTT	CASSPDRGLSSPLHF
once	TRBJ2-3	-	TRBV5-4	TGTGCCAGCAGCGTACTGACAGGATTCGGGGCAGATACGCAGTATTTT	CASSVLTGFGADTQYF
-	TRBJ2-5	TRBD2	TRBV7-9	TGTGCCAGCAGCCCACGACTAGCGGGGGAACAAGAGACCCAGTACTTC	CASSPRLAGEQETQYF
-	TRBJ2-2	TRBD2	TRBV7-3	TGTGCCAGCAGCCCGGGACTAGCCGGGGAGCTGTTTTTT	CASSPGLAGELFF
-	TRBJ1-4	-	TRBV5-1	TGCGCCAGCAGCTTTGTGGGAACAGGGACGGAAAAACTGTTTTTT	CASSFVGTGTEKLFF
-	TRBJ1-5	-	TRBV7-6	TGTGCCAGCAGCTTAGGGGACCCACAGGGCCCCAATCAGCCCCAGCATTTT	CASSLGDPQGPNQPQHF
-	TRBJ2-3	TRBD2	TRBV27	TGTGCCAGCAGTTTAAGCGGGGTTACAGATACGCAGTATTTT	CASSLSGVTDTQYF
-	TRBJ2-1	TRBD2	TRBV7-6	TGTGCCAGCAGCTCTGCTCCAGCTCAAGGGTCGGGGGGGAATGAGCAGTTCTTC	CASSSAPAQGSGGNEQFF
-	TRBJ2-3	-	TRBV2	TGTGCCAGACAAACAGAGATCGGCACAGATACGCAGTATTTT	CARQTEIGTDTQYF
-	TRBJ2-1	TRBD2	TRBV4-1	TGCGCCAGCAGCCAAGTCGTCCTACTAGCGGGGTTTCCCAATGAGCAGTTCTTC	CASSQVVLLAGFPNEQFF
once	TRBJ1-5	-	TRBV28	TGTGCCAGCAGTTTGCAGGTACAGGGAATGAGCAATCAGCCCCAGCATTTT	CASSLQVQGMSNQPQHF
-	TRBJ1-2	-	TRBV6-5	TGTGCCAGCAGATCCGGACAGAGACATGGCTACACCTTC	CASRSGQRHGYTF
-	TRBJ2-3	-	TRBV12-5	TGTGCTAGTGGTCAACAAATAGATACGCAGTATTTT	CASGQQIDTQYF
-	TRBJ1-5	-	TRBV7-2	TGTGCCAGCAGCTTAGTTTCGACAGTAAGTCAGCCCCAGCATTTT	CASSLVSTVSQPQHF
once	TRBJ2-1	-	TRBV9	TGTGCCAGCAGCCAGAGGGGGAATGATGAGCAGTTCTTC	CASSQRGNDEQFF
-	TRBJ2-3	-	TRBV28	TGTGCCAGCAGTTTAACCGGACTCGGAACAGATACGCAGTATTTT	CASSLTGLGTDTQYF
-	TRBJ2-3	TRBD2	TRBV9	TGTGCCAGCAGCGTAGGTAAGGGCGGGGGTAGCACAGATACGCAGTATTTT	CASSVGKGGGSTDTQYF
-	TRBJ2-3	-	TRBV9	TGTGCCAGCAGCGTAGCGGGGGGCTTCACAGATACGCAGTATTTT	CASSVAGGFTDTQYF
-	TRBJ1-4	TRBD1	TRBV10-3	TGTGCCAGCGGGGACAGCAGAGAACTGTTTTTT	CASGDSRELFF
-	TRBJ2-1	TRBD1	TRBV6-5	TGTGCCACCTACGGACAGGGGGCGGGCAATGAGCAGTTCTTC	CATYGQGAGNEQFF
-	TRBJ2-5	TRBD1	TRBV5-1	TGCGCCAGCAGCACCCTCAGGGGGGAGACCCAGTACTTC	CASSTLRGETQYF
-	TRBJ2-1	TRBD2	TRBV5-1	TGCGCCAGCACCCTCGTATCACTAGCGGGGAGCCCATACAATGAGCAGTTCTTC	CASTLVSLAGSPYNEQFF
-	TRBJ2-1	TRBD2	TRBV5-4	TGTGCCAGCAGCTTTTGGGGGGGGGCCTACAATGAGCAGTTCTTC	CASSFWGGAYNEQFF
-	TRBJ2-3	TRBD2	TRBV25-1	TGTGCCAGCAGTGATGAAACTAGCGATATCCGCACAGATACGCAGTATTTT	CASSDETSDIRTDTQYF
-	TRBJ2-4	-	TRBV19	TGTGCCAGTAGAAATTTGGAGGGACCGGTAAACATTCAGTACTTC	CASRNLEGPVNIQYF
-	TRBJ1-1	-	TRBV25-1	TGTGCCAGCAGTGAACCTGGTGGGTCGGGGAACACTGAAGCTTTCTTT	CASSEPGGSGNTEAFF
-	TRBJ2-1	-	TRBV7-9	TGTGCCAGCAACGACCGGGGACTGTACAATGAGCAGTTCTTC	CASNDRGLYNEQFF
-	TRBJ2-3	TRBD2	TRBV5-6	TGTGCCAGCAGCTTGCAGCTAGCGGGGGCTAACACAGATACGCAGTATTTT	CASSLQLAGANTDTQYF
once	TRBJ2-7	-	TRBV10-3	TGTGCCATCAGTGAGTCTATGGTTACAGTAGGTACCTACGAGCAGTACTTC	CAISESMVTVGTYEQYF
once	TRBJ1-3	-	TRBV28	TGTGCCAGCAGTTTGAGTTTCTCCGGAAACACCATATATTTT	CASSLSFSGNTIYF
-	TRBJ1-1	-	TRBV5-1	TGCGCCAGCAGCCCCCGGCCCGGGGACACTGAAGCTTTCTTT	CASSPRPGDTEAFF
-	TRBJ2-7	-	TRBV5-8	TGTGCCAGCAGCTTATGGGGAGGAGGTTCCTACGAGCAGTACTTC	CASSLWGGGSYEQYF
-	TRBJ1-3	-	TRBV7-9	TGTGCCAGCAGCCGACCGACAGAGGGAAACACCATATATTTT	CASSRPTEGNTIYF
-	TRBJ2-3	TRBD2	TRBV15	TGTGCCACCAGCAGAGATGCAGCGGGGGCGGCTACACAGTATTTT	CATSRDAAGAATQYF
-	TRBJ2-1	-	TRBV6-1	TGTGCCAGCAGTGAAGCCCCAGGGGATGGCGGCAATGAGCAGTTCTTC	CASSEAPGDGGNEQFF
-	TRBJ2-3	TRBD2	TRBV29-1	TGCAGCGTTGAAGATGTTTCGGGGGGAACAGATACGCAGTATTTT	CSVEDVSGGTDTQYF
-	TRBJ1-5	TRBD1	TRBV15	TGTGCCACCAGCAGAACAGGGGGCTCTGGGCAGCCCCAGCATTTT	CATSRTGGSGQPQHF
-	TRBJ1-5	-	TRBV5-1	TGCGCCAGGGGGGGGGTGCCACTATGGGACGATCAGCCCCAGCATTTT	CARGGVPLWDDQPQHF
once	TRBJ1-2	TRBD1	TRBV7-8	TGTGCCAGCAGCTTTCCCAACTACCGTCGACAGGGCTATGGCTACACCTTC	CASSFPNYRRQGYGYTF
-	TRBJ2-4	TRBD2	TRBV6-5	TGTGCCAGCAGTTACCAGACCGGGGGGGACATTCAGTACTTC	CASSYQTGGDIQYF
-	TRBJ2-7	-	TRBV5-1	TGCGCCAGCAGCTTGCTGGCAGACTCCTACGAGCAGTACTTC	CASSLLADSYEQYF